This TCR beta chain was identified during a study of neurological immune-mediated disorders. General study points: Subjects shared no identical expanded-clone CDR3 amino acid sequences, suggesting private TCR-beta repertoires in all groups. Patients with HTLV-1-associated myelopathy showed the most TCR clonal expansion. Those with multiple sclerosis showed the least, falling below healthy controls.

cDNA was made by 5'RACE with 10-nucleotide random UMIs. The yield of each sequencing run was over 160 million TCR-beta sequences from 15-18 subjects. TCRdb redid the calling of the 5' RACE reads with MiXCR, one entry per CDR3 protein. The top ten clones hold approximately 7% of a sample with about 74,000 distinct CDR3 sequences, 4% to 6% of them seen once. Trimming shortened V by 0 bases and J by 7 bases, and 13 bases separated the two germline ends. The CDR3 spans 14 residues. In germline, CDR1 is SGDLS, CDR2 YYNGEE. The table lists this clonotype with many counts. What it binds is unknown. This receptor was identified in a man younger than 35 with multiple sclerosis. V is TRBV9 and J is TRBJ1-1; no clear D. The sequenced sample consisted of PBMCs. CDR3 DNA sequence: TGTGCCAGCAGCGTAGTTTCTGCTGAGGGTGAAGCTTTCTTT. It translates to CASSVVSAEGEAFF.